The 9 T cell receptor beta chains in this list originate from one sample, sequenced in a study of T-cell memory formation after mild COVID-19. TCRdb analysed the 5' RACE reads with MiXCR anew, one entry per CDR3 protein. The sample has more than 400,000 distinct CDR3 sequences; approximately 18% are singletons. The sequenced sample was PBMCs or a T cell subset sorted from them (not recorded which). Receptors originate from an adult woman who had mild COVID-19 (a few samples of this study predate the infection). Cell type and time point are not known.

V and J are TRBV25-1 and TRBJ2-5, with D possibly TRBD2 on 5 matching bases. Germline V gene lookup returns CDR1 MGHDK and CDR2 SYGVNS. V was cut by 3 bases and J by 0 bases, with 17 bases left in between. This CDR3 has 17 amino acids. The CDR3 sequence is CASSDSAGGSYQETQYF. CDR3 coding DNA: TGTGCCAGCAGTGACTCTGCGGGCGGTTCGTACCAAGAGACCCAGTACTTC.

This rearrangement joins TRBV6-5 to TRBJ1-4; perhaps TRBD1 as D (5 bases). The CDR3 totals 13 residues. V dropped 3 bases and J dropped 11 bases, with 13 bases sitting between them. Germline CDR1 is MNHEY and CDR2 is SVGAGI. The CDR3 sequence: CASSYRVGDKLFF. The CDR3, as DNA: TGTGCCAGCAGTTATCGAGTAGGGGACAAACTGTTTTTT.

V is TRBV20-1 and J is TRBJ1-1; D is uncertain. V was trimmed by 0 bases and J by 1 base, leaving 6 bases between them. The CDR3 length is 13 residues. From germline, CDR1 is DFQATT and CDR2 SNEGSKA (reference sequence). This CDR3 reads CSARDSANTEAFF. The CDR3 bases are TGCAGTGCTAGAGATTCGGCGAACACTGAAGCTTTCTTT.

This clonotype occurred many times. The V call is TRBV10-3, the J call TRBJ1-1; D not certain. This CDR3 comprises 12 residues. V gave up 0 bases and J gave up 6 bases, with 5 bases separating them. The germline V gene encodes CDR1 ENHRY and CDR2 SYGVKD. CDR3 sequence (DNA): TGTGCCATCAGTGAGTCTCCCCCTGAAGCTTTCTTT. Amino acid sequence: CAISESPPEAFF.

The V gene is TRBV5-1, the J gene TRBJ1-1; D is undetermined. The CDR3 runs to 12 residues. Germline CDR1 and CDR2: SGHRS and YFSETQ. Trimming took off 3 bases at V and 6 bases at J, with 9 bases between the two ends. The CDR3 DNA is TGCGCCAGCAGCTCAGGATCCCCTGAAGCTTTCTTT. It codes for CASSSGSPEAFF. The full variable domain, in which reference TRBV5-1 and TRBJ1-1 provide the parts outside the CDR3, is KAGVTQTPRYLIKTRGQQVTLSCSPISGHRSVSWYQQTPGQGLQFLFEYFSETQRNKGNFPGRFSGRQFSNSRSEMNVSTLELGDSALYLCASSSGSPEAFFGQGTRLTVV.

This clonotype was seen a few times. The J gene is TRBJ2-4, the V gene TRBV5-4, with 14 bases that match TRBD2. The V segment lost 3 bases and the J segment 8 bases; nucleotides outside the gene matches: 7. CDR1 and CDR2 from the germline V gene are SGHNT and YYREEE (reference sequence). The CDR3 spans 16 residues. The CDR3 DNA is TGTGCCAGCAGCTCACAGACTAGCGGGAGGGCAGACATTCAGTACTTC. It translates to CASSSQTSGRADIQYF.

Many counts were recorded for this clonotype. The chain has TRBV27 and TRBJ2-7, with TRBD1 as a possible D gene (6 bases). Germline CDR1 reads MNHEY; CDR2 reads SMNVEV (reference sequence). The V and J ends lost 10 bases and 4 bases respectively, with 20 bases between them. The CDR3 is 14 amino acids. The CDR3 loop reads CATLPAQGSYEQYF. The CDR3 nucleotides read TGTGCCACCCTACCAGCGCAGGGGTCATACGAGCAGTACTTC.

This clonotype was found a few times. This rearrangement joins TRBV11-2 to TRBJ2-5; D is unclear. Per the germline V gene, CDR1 is SGHAT and CDR2 is FQNNGV. The CDR3 is made up of 12 amino acids. The germline V and J ends were trimmed by 3 bases and 8 bases, with 10 bases remaining between them. The CDR3 sequence: CASSLSGLTQYF. CDR3 sequence (DNA): TGTGCCAGCAGCTTGTCGGGTCTAACCCAGTACTTC. The complete variable domain, with remaining parts taken from reference TRBV11-2 and TRBJ2-5, reads EAGVAQSPRYKIIEKRQSVAFWCNPISGHATLYWYQQILGQGPKLLIQFQNNGVVDDSQLPKDRFSAERLKGVDSTLKIQPAKLEDSAVYLCASSLSGLTQYFGPGTRLLVL.

The chain carries TRBV7-2 and TRBJ1-2; D not certain. Trimming removed 8 bases from V and 3 bases from J, with 10 bases in between. CDR1 is SGHTA and CDR2 is FQGNSA in the germline V gene. There are 12 residues in the CDR3. The CDR3 loop is CASGLVDYGYTF. CDR3 DNA sequence: TGTGCCAGCGGACTAGTGGACTATGGCTACACCTTC.